This paragraph reports one T cell receptor beta chain. This sample stems from a study of technical replicates of blood from a handful of donors. The V gene's germline CDR1 is MNHNY and CDR2 SVGAGI (reference sequence). The CDR3 runs to 12 residues. The ends were cut back, 6 bases at V and 2 bases at J, with 7 bases in the middle. TCRdb keeps only in-frame clones here, not all; method: immunoSEQ multiplex PCR. The table includes approximately 69,000 clones, around 97% detected once. The chain combines TRBV6-6 with TRBJ1-2, with a tentative D call TRBD1 (5 bases). Input material: T cells isolated from PBMCs. The clonotype originates from a human donor in good health. The CDR3 sequence is CASRGPNYGYTF. CDR3 nucleotides: TGTGCCAGCAGGGGGCCGAACTATGGCTACACCTTC.